Shown below are 21 T cell receptor beta chains from a single sample sequenced in a study of blood T cell repertoires in COVID-19. Generated by immunoSEQ multiplex PCR, the TCRdb table keeps only in-frame clones and is missing some. The repertoire includes about 120,000 clones, roughly 91% of them detected once, and approximately 19% sits in the top ten. Sequenced material: peripheral blood. These receptors all stem from a human donor with acute or convalescent COVID-19. The donor label of this sample is uncertain.

The genes are TRBV19 and TRBJ1-1; D possibly corresponds to TRBD1 (5 bases). There are 13 residues in the CDR3. The V end lost 3 bases, the J end lost 1 base, and 6 bases lay between the germline ends. Per the germline V gene, CDR1 is LNHDA and CDR2 is SQIVND (reference sequence). The CDR3 sequence: CASSMTANTEAFF. DNA of the CDR3: TGTGCCAGTAGTATGACAGCGAACACTGAAGCTTTCTTT.

The chain is built from TRBV28 and TRBJ2-1; TRBD2 matches at 10 bases. Per the germline V gene, CDR1 is MDHEN and CDR2 is SYDVKM. The V segment lost 6 bases and the J segment 10 bases; nucleotides outside the gene matches: 6. This CDR3 spans 13 amino acids. CDR3 bases: TGTGCCAGCAGCCCGACTAGCGGGTACGAGCAGTTCTTC. Protein: CASSPTSGYEQFF.

This chain connects TRBV6-5 to TRBJ2-7; unclear D gene. The CDR3 is made up of 13 amino acids. Trimming took 4 bases from V and 6 from J, leaving 13 bases between them. CDR1 and CDR2 from the germline V gene are MNHEY and SVGAGI. This chain's CDR3 is CASSFHTTGEQYF. CDR3 coding DNA: TGTGCCAGCAGTTTCCACACAACGGGCGAGCAGTACTTC.

V usage is TRBV6-2 or TRBV6-3 and J usage is TRBJ2-3, with D possibly being TRBD2 (5 bases). CDR1 is MNHEY and CDR2 is SVGEGT in the germline V gene. V was trimmed by 2 bases and J by 3 bases, leaving 15 bases between them. The CDR3 has 16 residues. CDR3 sequence (DNA): TGTGCCAGCAGTTACGATGGACGGGGAAATACAGATACGCAGTATTTT. The encoded protein is CASSYDGRGNTDTQYF.

The V call is TRBV28, the J call TRBJ2-4, with TRBD1 matching over 8 bases. In germline, CDR1 is MDHEN, CDR2 SYDVKM. Trimming at V came to 4 bases and at J to 7 bases, leaving 9 bases not matched to a gene. This CDR3 has 15 residues. The CDR3 loop reads CASSSQGAQGNIQYF. Here the CDR3 DNA reads TGTGCCAGCAGTTCCCAGGGGGCACAAGGGAACATTCAGTACTTC.

This clone came up a few times. This chain uses TRBV6-5 with TRBJ1-5; the D is unclear. The CDR3 is 13 amino acids. The V gene's germline CDR1 is MNHEY and CDR2 SVGAGI. V was trimmed by 6 bases and J by 0 bases, leaving 6 bases between them. The CDR3 DNA sequence: TGTGCCAGCAGGGAGGATAGCAATCAGCCCCAGCATTTT. Its protein is CASREDSNQPQHF.

The chain is built from TRBV7-2 and TRBJ1-2; D is possibly TRBD1 (6 bases). There are 16 residues in the CDR3. CDR1 SGHTA and CDR2 FQGNSA come from the germline V gene. V was shortened by 5 bases and J by 3 bases, with 19 bases between the two germline ends. The CDR3: CASSPDSLTSHYGYTF. CDR3 sequence (DNA): TGTGCCAGCAGCCCGGACAGTCTGACCTCCCACTATGGCTACACCTTC. Looking up the rest from reference TRBV7-2 and TRBJ1-2 gives the full variable domain: GAGVSQSPSNKVTEKGKDVELRCDPISGHTALYWYRQSLGQGLEFLIYFQGNSAPDKSGLPSDRFSAERTGGSVSTLTIQRTQQEDSAVYLCASSPDSLTSHYGYTFGSGTRLTVV.

V is TRBV5-6 and J is TRBJ1-2; TRBD1 agrees at 7 bases. This CDR3 has 13 amino acids. The trim removed 4 bases at V and 7 bases at J, leaving 7 bases unmatched. CDR1 is SGHDT and CDR2 is YYEEEE in the germline V gene. This CDR3 reads CASSGLGTVGYTF. The CDR3 DNA reads as TGTGCCAGCAGCGGGTTAGGGACAGTTGGCTACACCTTC.

The V and J genes are TRBV3-1 (or the pseudogene TRBV3-2) and TRBJ1-2; the match to TRBD1 covers 8 bases. Trimming cost V 1 base and J 5 bases; bases outside gene matches: 6. The CDR3 has 15 amino acids. Germline V lookup: CDR1 LGHDT, CDR2 YNNKEL (reference sequence). CDR3 in amino acids: CASSQVRTGRYGYTF. For the CDR3, the DNA is TGTGCCAGCAGCCAAGTTAGGACAGGGAGGTATGGCTACACCTTC.

V gene TRBV6-5 combines with J gene TRBJ1-5; D may be TRBD1 (6 bases). The V gene lost 5 bases and the J gene lost 9 bases, with 11 bases spanning the gap. CDR1 MNHEY and CDR2 SVGAGI come from the germline V gene. The CDR3 has 12 residues. The CDR3 sequence: CASSTGSGPQHF. The DNA of the CDR3 is TGTGCCAGCAGTACAGGGTCCGGGCCCCAGCATTTT.

The chain recombines TRBV19 with TRBJ1-1, with unresolved D. The CDR3 is made up of 14 amino acids. In germline, CDR1 is LNHDA, CDR2 SQIVND (reference sequence). The V and J ends lost 6 bases and 10 bases respectively, with 21 bases between them. The CDR3 protein is CASRYAVSMSSAFF. Written as DNA, the CDR3 is TGTGCCAGTAGATATGCAGTTAGCATGTCTTCAGCTTTCTTT.

This chain uses TRBV29-1 with TRBJ2-5, with TRBD1 as a possible D gene (7 bases). The length of the CDR3 is 17 residues. The V end was cut by 7 bases, the J end by 1 base, with 25 bases between. The germline V gene has CDR1 SQVTM and CDR2 ANQGSEA. CDR3 sequence (DNA): TGCAGCGCCGCGGGGTCGCTGGAACCAGGGGGCCAAGAGACCCAGTACTTC. Amino acid sequence: CSAAGSLEPGGQETQYF.

The chain has TRBV14 and TRBJ1-1; no clear D gene. CDR3 length equals 13 residues. CDR1 and CDR2 (germline): SGHDN, FVKESK. V was clipped by 2 bases and J by 0 bases, with 4 bases between them. CDR3 residues: CASSQYLNTEAFF. The CDR3 DNA is TGTGCCAGCAGCCAATATTTGAACACTGAAGCTTTCTTT.

V and J are TRBV5-4 and TRBJ2-5, with D possibly matching TRBD2 (5 bases). Trimming left V 4 bases short and J 0 bases short, with 13 bases between. This CDR3 spans 15 amino acids. Germline CDR1 is SGHNT and CDR2 is YYREEE (reference sequence). This CDR3 reads CASSHPGLNQETQYF. CDR3 nucleotide sequence: TGTGCCAGCAGCCATCCCGGACTCAACCAAGAGACCCAGTACTTC.

This clone was detected a few times. The chain links TRBV5-1 to TRBJ2-7, with D perhaps TRBD2 (6 bases). The V gene lost 3 bases and the J gene lost 1 base, with 8 bases spanning the gap. The CDR3 length is 13 residues. Per germline, CDR1 SGHRS and CDR2 YFSETQ. The CDR3 loop is CASSSGLSYEQYF. CDR3 DNA: TGCGCCAGCAGCTCGGGACTTTCCTACGAGCAGTACTTC.

CDR3 region: CAWTFRDSYNEQFF. Written as DNA, the CDR3 is TGTGCCTGGACCTTCCGGGACAGTTACAATGAGCAGTTCTTC. The rearrangement joins TRBV30 to TRBJ2-1, with 7 nucleotides matching TRBD1. The germline CDR1 and CDR2 sequences are GTSNPN and SVGIG (reference sequence). V dropped 4 bases and J dropped 4; count of bases not matched to a gene: 7. The length of the CDR3 is 14 residues.

J is TRBJ2-3 and V is TRBV28; TRBD2 matches 8 bases. With 6 bases clipped from V and 4 bases from J, the junction kept 9 bases outside the gene matches. The germline CDR1 and CDR2 sequences are MDHEN and SYDVKM. The CDR3 is 15 residues long. The CDR3 sequence: CASSPRREVADTQYF. The CDR3 region has the DNA TGTGCCAGCAGCCCTCGGCGGGAGGTTGCAGATACGCAGTATTTT.

The chain carries TRBV28 and TRBJ2-7; a possible D gene is TRBD2 (5 bases). V gave up 4 bases and J gave up 2 bases, with 21 bases separating them. Germline CDR1 is MDHEN and CDR2 is SYDVKM. The CDR3 extends over 17 amino acids. CDR3 coding DNA: TGTGCCAGCAGTTGGTTGGGTCGACTACTGACTACCTACGAGCAGTACTTC. Amino acid sequence: CASSWLGRLLTTYEQYF.

The chain is built from TRBV30 and TRBJ2-3; 8 bases agree with TRBD2. This CDR3 comprises 14 residues. The V gene end was trimmed by 8 bases and the J gene end by 4 bases; junction bases not matched to a gene: 11. CDR1 and CDR2 from the germline V gene are GTSNPN and SVGIG (reference sequence). The CDR3, as DNA: TGTGCCAGACCCAGCGGGGGAGTTTCAGATACGCAGTATTTT. Its translation is CARPSGGVSDTQYF.

The V gene is TRBV2, the J gene TRBJ2-2; tentatively, D is TRBD1 (6 bases). This CDR3 region has 14 residues. Germline V lookup: CDR1 SNHLY, CDR2 FYNNEI. The V end lost 2 bases, the J end lost 5 bases, and 9 bases lay between the germline ends. CDR3 sequence: CASSEYRETGELFF. The DNA of the CDR3 is TGTGCCAGCAGTGAATACAGGGAAACCGGGGAGCTGTTTTTT.

The table lists this clone with a count of one. The gene calls are TRBV2 and TRBJ2-3, with D possibly matching TRBD2 (6 bases). This CDR3 has 12 amino acids. The V gene's germline CDR1 is SNHLY and CDR2 FYNNEI. Between the trimmed V and J ends, which lost 3 bases and 8 bases, there was a span of 9 bases. CDR3 loop: CASSDVGGTQYF. In DNA form, the CDR3 reads TGTGCCAGCAGTGATGTGGGGGGTACGCAGTATTTT.